Given below is one T cell receptor (beta chain) in context. Patients showing uncontrolled infection, other autoimmune disease, pregnancy or lactation were ineligible. From germline, CDR1 is ENHRY and CDR2 SYGVKD. The J segment lost 1 base and the V segment lost 4 bases, leaving 6 bases of the junction unmatched. This CDR3 has 16 amino acids. This entry is derived from a study of T cells in Graves' hyperthyroidism and ophthalmopathy. It was RNA transcripts that yielded the amplified TCR beta CDR3 regions. Using the HTBI primer set, a first-round RT-PCR was run on the TCR CDR3. TCRdb independently ran MiXCR on the multiplex PCR reads; one entry per CDR3 protein. Of a few hundred thousand distinct CDR3 sequences listed, around 46% are singletons.

This chain links TRBV10-3 with TRBJ1-1; 10 bases are a match to TRBD1. The sequence derives from a young woman with Graves' hyperthyroidism. The sample consisted of peripheral blood or thyroid tissue (not recorded which). The CDR3 coding sequence is TGTGCCATCAGTGCGAAAGACAGGGGGCCGAACACTGAAGCTTTCTTT. As protein: CAISAKDRGPNTEAFF.